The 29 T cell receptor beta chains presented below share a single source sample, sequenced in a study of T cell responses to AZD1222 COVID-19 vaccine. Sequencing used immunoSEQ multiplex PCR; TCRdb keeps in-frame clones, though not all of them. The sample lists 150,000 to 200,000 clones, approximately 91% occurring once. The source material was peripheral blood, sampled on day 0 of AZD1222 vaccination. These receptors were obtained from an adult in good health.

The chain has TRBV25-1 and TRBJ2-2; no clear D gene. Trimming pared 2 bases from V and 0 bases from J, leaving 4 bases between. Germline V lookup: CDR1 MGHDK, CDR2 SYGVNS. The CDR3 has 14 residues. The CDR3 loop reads CASSELANTGELFF. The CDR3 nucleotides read TGTGCCAGCAGTGAACTAGCGAACACCGGGGAGCTGTTTTTT.

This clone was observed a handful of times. Here the CDR3 reads CASVWTGGHYEQYF. CDR3 DNA: TGTGCCAGTGTCTGGACAGGGGGCCACTACGAGCAGTACTTC. This chain connects TRBV6-5 to TRBJ2-7; 11 bases fit TRBD1. V dropped 9 bases and J dropped 3; count of bases not matched to a gene: 7. The germline CDR1 and CDR2 sequences are MNHEY and SVGAGI. The CDR3 loop spans 14 amino acids.

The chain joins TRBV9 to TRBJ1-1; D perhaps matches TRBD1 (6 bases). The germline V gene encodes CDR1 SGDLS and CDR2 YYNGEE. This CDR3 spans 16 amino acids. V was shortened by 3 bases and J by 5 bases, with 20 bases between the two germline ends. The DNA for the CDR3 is TGTGCCAGCAGCGCGAGAGGGGGTCCTTGGGGGACTGAAGCTTTCTTT. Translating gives CASSARGGPWGTEAFF.

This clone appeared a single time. The CDR3 nucleotides are TGTGCCAGCTCATCGGGGGACAGCGTCTCTGGAAACACCATATATTTT. Translated, it gives CASSSGDSVSGNTIYF. V gene TRBV18 combines with J gene TRBJ1-3; 7 positions agree with TRBD1. Unmatched junction bases numbered 7, after V lost 5 bases and J lost 0 bases. This CDR3 region has 16 residues. CDR1 and CDR2 from the germline V gene are KGHSH and LQKENI.

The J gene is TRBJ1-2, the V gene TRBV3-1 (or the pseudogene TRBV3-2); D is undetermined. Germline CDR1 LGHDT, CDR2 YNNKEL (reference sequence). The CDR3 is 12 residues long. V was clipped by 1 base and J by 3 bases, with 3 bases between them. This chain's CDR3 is CASSQVDYGYTF. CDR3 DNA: TGTGCCAGCAGCCAAGTAGACTATGGCTACACCTTC.

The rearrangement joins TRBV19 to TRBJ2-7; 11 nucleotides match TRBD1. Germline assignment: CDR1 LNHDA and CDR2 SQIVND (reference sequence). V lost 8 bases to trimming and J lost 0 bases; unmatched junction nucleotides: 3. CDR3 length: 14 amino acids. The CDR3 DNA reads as TGTGCCAGTTCCGGGACAGGGGGCTCCTACGAGCAGTACTTC. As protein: CASSGTGGSYEQYF.

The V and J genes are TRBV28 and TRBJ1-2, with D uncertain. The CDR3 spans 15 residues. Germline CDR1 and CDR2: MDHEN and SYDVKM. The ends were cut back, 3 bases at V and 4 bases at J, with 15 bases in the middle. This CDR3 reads CASSFPMTIPYGYTF. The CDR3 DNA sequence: TGTGCCAGCAGTTTCCCTATGACCATCCCCTATGGCTACACCTTC.

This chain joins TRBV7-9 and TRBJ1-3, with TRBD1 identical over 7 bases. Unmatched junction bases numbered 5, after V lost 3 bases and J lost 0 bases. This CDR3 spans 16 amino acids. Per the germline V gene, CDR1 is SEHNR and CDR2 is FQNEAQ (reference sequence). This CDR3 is CASSFNRDSSGNTIYF. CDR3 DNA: TGTGCCAGCAGCTTTAACCGGGACAGCTCTGGAAACACCATATATTTT.

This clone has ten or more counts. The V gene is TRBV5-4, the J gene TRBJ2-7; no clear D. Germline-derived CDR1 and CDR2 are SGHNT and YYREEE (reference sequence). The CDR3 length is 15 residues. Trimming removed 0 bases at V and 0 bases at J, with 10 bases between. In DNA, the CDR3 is TGTGCCAGCAGCTTGGTAGTCGGCACCTCCTACGAGCAGTACTTC. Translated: CASSLVVGTSYEQYF.

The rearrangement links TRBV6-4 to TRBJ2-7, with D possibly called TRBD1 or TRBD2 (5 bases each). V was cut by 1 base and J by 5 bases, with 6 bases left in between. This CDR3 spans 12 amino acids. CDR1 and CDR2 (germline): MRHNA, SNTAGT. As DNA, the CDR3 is TGTGCCAGCAGTGACTGGGGGAACGAGCAGTACTTC. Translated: CASSDWGNEQYF.

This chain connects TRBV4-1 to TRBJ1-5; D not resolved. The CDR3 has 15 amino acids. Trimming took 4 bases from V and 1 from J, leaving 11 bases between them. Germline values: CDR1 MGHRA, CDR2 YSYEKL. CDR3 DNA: TGCGCCAGCAGCCCTCACCGAAAAAGCAATCAGCCCCAGCATTTT. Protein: CASSPHRKSNQPQHF.

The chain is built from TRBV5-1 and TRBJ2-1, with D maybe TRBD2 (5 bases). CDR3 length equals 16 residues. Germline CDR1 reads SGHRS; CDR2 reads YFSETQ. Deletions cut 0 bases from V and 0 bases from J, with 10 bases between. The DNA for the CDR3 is TGCGCCAGCAGCTTGGGAGGGTCAAGCTCCTACAATGAGCAGTTCTTC. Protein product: CASSLGGSSSYNEQFF.

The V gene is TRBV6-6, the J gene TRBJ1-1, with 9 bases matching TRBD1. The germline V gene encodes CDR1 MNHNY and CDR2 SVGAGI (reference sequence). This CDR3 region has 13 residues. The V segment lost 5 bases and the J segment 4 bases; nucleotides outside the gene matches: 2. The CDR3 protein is CASSQGQGTEAFF. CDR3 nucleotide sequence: TGTGCCAGCAGTCAGGGACAGGGCACTGAAGCTTTCTTT.

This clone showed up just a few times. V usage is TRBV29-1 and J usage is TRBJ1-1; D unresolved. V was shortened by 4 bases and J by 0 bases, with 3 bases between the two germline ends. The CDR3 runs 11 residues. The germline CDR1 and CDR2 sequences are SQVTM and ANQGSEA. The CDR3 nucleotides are TGCAGCGTTGCTATGAACACTGAAGCTTTCTTT. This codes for CSVAMNTEAFF.

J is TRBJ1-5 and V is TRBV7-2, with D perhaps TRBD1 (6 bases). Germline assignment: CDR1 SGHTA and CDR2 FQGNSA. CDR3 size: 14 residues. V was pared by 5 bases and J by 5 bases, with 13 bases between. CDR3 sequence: CASSLWTADQPQHF. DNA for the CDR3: TGTGCCAGCAGCCTCTGGACAGCTGATCAGCCCCAGCATTTT.

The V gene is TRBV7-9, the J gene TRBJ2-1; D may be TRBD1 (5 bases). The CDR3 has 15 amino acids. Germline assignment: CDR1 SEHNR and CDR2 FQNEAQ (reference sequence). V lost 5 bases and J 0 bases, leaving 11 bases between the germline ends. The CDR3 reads CASSPDRSSYNEQFF. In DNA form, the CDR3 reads TGTGCCAGCAGCCCCGACAGAAGCTCCTACAATGAGCAGTTCTTC. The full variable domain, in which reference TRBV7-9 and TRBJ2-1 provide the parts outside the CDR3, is DTGVSQNPRHKITKRGQNVTFRCDPISEHNRLYWYRQTLGQGPEFLTYFQNEAQLEKSRLLSDRFSAERPKGSFSTLEIQRTEQGDSAMYLCASSPDRSSYNEQFFGPGTRLTVL.

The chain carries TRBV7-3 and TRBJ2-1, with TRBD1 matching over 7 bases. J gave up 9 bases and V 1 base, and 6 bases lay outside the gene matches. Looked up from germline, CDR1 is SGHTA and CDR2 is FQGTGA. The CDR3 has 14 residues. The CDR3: CASSLNEGAGEQFF. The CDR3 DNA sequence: TGTGCCAGCAGCTTAAATGAGGGGGCTGGTGAGCAGTTCTTC.

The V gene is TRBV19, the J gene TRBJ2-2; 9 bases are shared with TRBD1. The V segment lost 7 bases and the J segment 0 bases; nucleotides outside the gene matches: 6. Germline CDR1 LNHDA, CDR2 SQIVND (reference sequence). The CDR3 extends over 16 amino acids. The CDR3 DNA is TGTGCCAGTACCCCTCGGACAGGGGCGAACACCGGGGAGCTGTTTTTT. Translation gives CASTPRTGANTGELFF.

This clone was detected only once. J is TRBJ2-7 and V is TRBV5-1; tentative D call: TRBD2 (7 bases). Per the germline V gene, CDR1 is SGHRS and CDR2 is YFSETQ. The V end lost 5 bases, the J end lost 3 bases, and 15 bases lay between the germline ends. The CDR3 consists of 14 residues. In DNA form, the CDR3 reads TGCGCCAGCAGTACACAGGGAGGGAACTACGAGCAGTACTTC. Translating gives CASSTQGGNYEQYF.

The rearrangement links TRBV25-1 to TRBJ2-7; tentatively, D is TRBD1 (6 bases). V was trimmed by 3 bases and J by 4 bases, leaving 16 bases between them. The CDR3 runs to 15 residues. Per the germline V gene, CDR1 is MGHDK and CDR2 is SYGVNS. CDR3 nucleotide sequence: TGTGCCAGCAGTGATCACAGGGTAAATCCTTACGAGCAGTACTTC. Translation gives CASSDHRVNPYEQYF.

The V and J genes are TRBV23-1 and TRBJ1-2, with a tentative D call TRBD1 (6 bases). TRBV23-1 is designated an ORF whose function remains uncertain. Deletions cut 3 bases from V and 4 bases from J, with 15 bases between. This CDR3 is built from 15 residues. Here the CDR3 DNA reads TGCGCCAGCAGTCACCAATCACAGGGTTTCTATGGCTACACCTTC. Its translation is CASSHQSQGFYGYTF.

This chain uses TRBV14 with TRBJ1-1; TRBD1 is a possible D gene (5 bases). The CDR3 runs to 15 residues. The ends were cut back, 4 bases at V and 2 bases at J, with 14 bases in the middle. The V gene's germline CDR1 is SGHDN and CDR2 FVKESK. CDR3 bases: TGTGCCAGCAGCCCCCTCAGGGCGGTCAACACTGAAGCTTTCTTT. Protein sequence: CASSPLRAVNTEAFF. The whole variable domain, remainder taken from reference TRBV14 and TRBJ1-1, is EAGVTQFPSHSVIEKGQTVTLRCDPISGHDNLYWYRRVMGKEIKFLLHFVKESKQDESGMPNNRFLAERTGGTYSTLKVQPAELEDSGVYFCASSPLRAVNTEAFFGQGTRLTVV.

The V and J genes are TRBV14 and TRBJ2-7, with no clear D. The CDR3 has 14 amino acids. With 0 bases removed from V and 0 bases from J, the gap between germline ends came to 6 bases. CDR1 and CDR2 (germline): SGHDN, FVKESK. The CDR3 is CASSQDYSSYEQYF. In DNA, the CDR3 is TGTGCCAGCAGCCAAGACTACAGCTCCTACGAGCAGTACTTC.

The CDR3 DNA reads as TGCGCCAGCAGCTTGAGTGTTATGAACACTGAAGCTTTCTTT. Its translation is CASSLSVMNTEAFF. J is TRBJ1-1 and V is TRBV5-1; D unresolved. The V and J ends lost 1 base and 0 bases respectively, with 7 bases between them. Germline V gene lookup returns CDR1 SGHRS and CDR2 YFSETQ. The CDR3 consists of 14 residues.

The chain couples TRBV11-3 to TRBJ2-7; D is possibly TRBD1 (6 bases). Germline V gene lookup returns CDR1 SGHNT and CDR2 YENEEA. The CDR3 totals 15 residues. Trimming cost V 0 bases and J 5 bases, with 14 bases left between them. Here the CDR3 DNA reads TGTGCCAGCAGCTTAGATGGGGGCAGGGCAAACGAGCAGTACTTC. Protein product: CASSLDGGRANEQYF.

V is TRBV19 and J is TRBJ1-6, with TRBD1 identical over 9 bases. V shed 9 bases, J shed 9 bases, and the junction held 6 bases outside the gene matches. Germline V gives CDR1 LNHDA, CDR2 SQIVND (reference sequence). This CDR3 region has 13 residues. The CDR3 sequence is CASHGQGSSPLHF. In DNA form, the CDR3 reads TGTGCCAGCCATGGACAGGGGTCTTCACCCCTCCACTTT.

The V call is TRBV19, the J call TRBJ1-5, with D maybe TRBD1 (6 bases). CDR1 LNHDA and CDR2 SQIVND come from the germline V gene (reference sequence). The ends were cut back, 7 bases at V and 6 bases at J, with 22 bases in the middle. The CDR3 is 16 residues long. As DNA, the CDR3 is TGTGCCAGTAATATTCAGGGGACGCTCTACGGTCAGCCCCAGCATTTT. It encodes CASNIQGTLYGQPQHF.

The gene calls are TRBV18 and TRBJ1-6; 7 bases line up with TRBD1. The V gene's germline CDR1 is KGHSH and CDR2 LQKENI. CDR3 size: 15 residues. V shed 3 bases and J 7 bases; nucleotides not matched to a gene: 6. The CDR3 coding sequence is TGTGCCAGCTCACCGGCTGACAGGGTAAATTCACCCCTCCACTTT. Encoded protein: CASSPADRVNSPLHF.

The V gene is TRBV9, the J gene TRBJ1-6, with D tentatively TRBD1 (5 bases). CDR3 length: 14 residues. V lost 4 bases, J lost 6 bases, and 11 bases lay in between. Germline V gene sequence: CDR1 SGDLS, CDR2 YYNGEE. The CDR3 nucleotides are TGTGCCAGCAGCCCAGGGCCGTCTAATTCACCCCTCCACTTT. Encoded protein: CASSPGPSNSPLHF.